The rows below give T cell receptor beta chains drawn from one sample of a study of blood T cell repertoires in COVID-19. Clones were read by immunoSEQ multiplex PCR, and TCRdb kept only the in-frame ones, dropping some. Of 310,000 or so clones listed, 85% to 90% are singletons. Sample: PBMCs or T cells enriched from blood (not recorded which). The receptor set was obtained from a woman between 18 and 29 years old with acute COVID-19. Both conserved end residues are part of each CDR3. A D gene is named only where the DNA matches it firmly. Part of the rows lack a size; the others show once, few, many or a class for expanded clones.

.,TRBJ2-7,TRBD1,TRBV6-1,CASSEAGTGAGYSLEQYF,TGTGCCAGCAGTGAAGCGGGGACAGGGGCGGGTTATAGTCTCGAGCAGTACTTC
.,TRBJ2-7,TRBD2,TRBV7-9,CASSSNPGLAHTYEQYF,TGTGCCAGCAGCTCGAACCCGGGACTAGCGCATACCTACGAGCAGTACTTC
.,TRBJ2-1,.,TRBV21-1,CASSNGVWRRANEQFF,TGTGCCAGCAGCAATGGCGTTTGGAGGCGGGCCAATGAGCAGTTCTTC
.,TRBJ1-4,TRBD1,TRBV6-6,CASSSRQGRANEKLFF,TGTGCCAGCAGTTCCCGACAGGGGAGAGCTAATGAAAAACTGTTTTTT
.,TRBJ2-1,.,TRBV16,CASSPPGGVRGEQFF,TGTGCCAGCAGCCCCCCGGGCGGGGTCCGAGGGGAGCAGTTCTTC
.,TRBJ2-7,.,TRBV7-9,CASTPNGLQTSF,TGTGCCAGCACCCCAAACGGACTGCAGACCTCCTTC
.,TRBJ2-6,.,TRBV30,CAWSSDRVSGANVLTF,TGTGCCTGGAGTTCAGACAGAGTATCTGGGGCCAACGTCCTGACTTTC
.,TRBJ1-1,TRBD1,TRBV5-1,CASSLQGARMNTEAFF,TGCGCCAGCAGCTTACAGGGGGCGAGGATGAACACTGAAGCTTTCTTT
once,TRBJ2-4,TRBD2,TRBV11-2,CASSRLAGGQRNIQYF,TGTGCCAGCAGCCGCCTAGCGGGAGGGCAAAGGAACATTCAGTACTTC
.,TRBJ2-1,.,TRBV3-1/TRBV3-2,CASSQERQGPYNEQFF,TGTGCCAGCAGCCAAGAGAGGCAGGGTCCCTACAATGAGCAGTTCTTC
.,TRBJ2-3,.,TRBV7-9,CASSFDRDTQYF,TGTGCCAGCAGCTTTGACAGAGATACGCAGTATTTT
.,TRBJ2-7,TRBD2,TRBV4-3,CASSHGTSGNEQYF,TGCGCCAGCAGCCACGGGACTAGCGGGAACGAGCAGTACTTC
.,TRBJ1-4,.,TRBV7-9,CASSLGGEKLFF,TGTGCCAGCAGCTTAGGAGGTGAAAAACTGTTTTTT
.,TRBJ2-7,.,TRBV2,CASSDFSYEQYF,TGTGCCAGCAGTGACTTCAGCTACGAGCAGTACTTC
.,TRBJ2-7,TRBD1,TRBV7-2,CASSSPTWTGAIYEQYF,TGTGCCAGCAGCTCGCCGACCTGGACAGGGGCAATCTACGAGCAGTACTTC
.,TRBJ2-3,TRBD1,TRBV7-2,CASSTRTGSTDTQYF,TGTGCCAGCAGCACAAGGACAGGGAGCACAGATACGCAGTATTTT
.,TRBJ1-6,TRBD1,TRBV2,CASSEALSAGGLFYNSPLHF,TGTGCCAGCAGTGAAGCTCTTTCGGCAGGGGGGTTGTTCTATAATTCACCCCTCCACTTT